These T cell receptor beta chains were read from a single sample in a study of shared clonotypes between healthy human individuals. The assay was immunoSEQ multiplex PCR, and TCRdb's table has in-frame clones only and misses some. The sample consists of more than 450,000 clones, about four fifths of them appearing once. Material for sequencing was PBMCs. The receptors come from a woman aged 40 to 50 in good health. Some clones in this sample may be carry-over from other donors' samples. Each CDR3 is given with its conserved first and last residue. Each record gives: V gene, clone size, J gene, D gene, CDR3 DNA, CDR3 protein. D genes are given only for firm matches. A clone size is listed for some rows: how often the clone was seen (once, few, many), or a class if it is expanded.

>TRBV18|NA|TRBJ2-6|NA
TGTGCCAGCTCTCAGTACTCTGGGGCCAACGTCCTGACTTTC
CASSQYSGANVLTF
>TRBV7-2|NA|TRBJ2-2|NA
TGTGCCAGCAGCCGGCGGACGGGAGACACCGGGGAGCTGTTTTTT
CASSRRTGDTGELFF
>TRBV10-3|few|TRBJ2-2|NA
TGTGCCATCCTTGGGGGGTCGGCGCCCGGGGAGCTGTTTTTT
CAILGGSAPGELFF
>TRBV18|NA|TRBJ2-5|TRBD1
TGTGCCAGCTCATCTCCGGGACAGCAAGAGACCCAGTACTTC
CASSSPGQQETQYF
>TRBV30|NA|TRBJ2-7|NA
TGTGCCTGGAGCAAGACAGGATTCAGACACTTC
CAWSKTGFRHF
>TRBV5-5|NA|TRBJ1-4|NA
TGTGCCAGCAGCTTGCGGTCAGGCGAAGAGGGAAAACTGTTTTTT
CASSLRSGEEGKLFF
>TRBV7-8|NA|TRBJ2-1|NA
TGTGCCAGCCGTGGAGGGGGTGACAATGAGCAGTTCTTC
CASRGGGDNEQFF
>TRBV6-5|once|TRBJ1-5|TRBD1
TGTGCCAGCAGCGCAGGGGGCTGGCAGCCCCAGCATTTT
CASSAGGWQPQHF
>TRBV19|NA|TRBJ2-7|TRBD1
TGTGCCAGTAGTCCGCCGGGACAGGGGGTAGGCTACGAGCAGTACTTC
CASSPPGQGVGYEQYF
>TRBV4-1|NA|TRBJ2-1|NA
TGCGCCAGCAGCCAACGGTTTCCTTCCTCCTACAATGAGCAGTTCTTC
CASSQRFPSSYNEQFF
>TRBV7-2|NA|TRBJ1-2|TRBD1
TGTGCCAGCAGCCCCGGGACAGGGCATGGGTATGGCTACACCTTC
CASSPGTGHGYGYTF
>TRBV28|once|TRBJ2-1|TRBD1
TGTGCCAGCAGTTTAAATTCAGGGGGATCCTACAATGAGCAGTTCTTC
CASSLNSGGSYNEQFF
>TRBV6-6|NA|TRBJ2-7|NA
TGTGCCAGCAGTTACTCGGGACCCACCTACGAGCAGTACTTC
CASSYSGPTYEQYF
>TRBV5-1|NA|TRBJ1-1|NA
TGCGCCAGCAGCATAACCGGACAGATCAACGATGAAGCTTTCTTT
CASSITGQINDEAFF
>TRBV2|NA|TRBJ1-5|NA
TGTGCCAGCAGTGAATGGAGGGATCAGCCCCAGCATTTT
CASSEWRDQPQHF
>TRBV4-3|NA|TRBJ2-5|NA
TGCGCCAGCAGCCAAGGCGGAGGGAAGACCCAGTACTTC
CASSQGGGKTQYF
>TRBV10-3|NA|TRBJ1-5|NA
TGTGCCATCGGGGGAAACAATAGCAATCAGCCCCAGCATTTT
CAIGGNNSNQPQHF
>TRBV7-2|once|TRBJ1-3|NA
TGTGCCAGCAGCTTCGGGCAGGCCGCGGGAAACACCATATATTTT
CASSFGQAAGNTIYF
>TRBV28|NA|TRBJ2-4|NA
TGTGCCAGCACCTCCCCCACAGGGCCAGAAAACATTCAGTACTTC
CASTSPTGPENIQYF
>TRBV7-6|once|TRBJ1-5|NA
TGTGCCAGCAGCTTAGACCTTTATAGCAATCAGCCCCAGCATTTT
CASSLDLYSNQPQHF
>TRBV5-1|many|TRBJ2-1|NA
TGCGCCAGCAGCTTTAATACCGCTGGGGTGGGATACAATGAGCAGTTCTTC
CASSFNTAGVGYNEQFF
>TRBV7-8|NA|TRBJ2-7|NA
TGTGCCAGCAGCTCACCCGCGACTAGGGCCGGCGAGCAGTACTTC
CASSSPATRAGEQYF
>TRBV6-5|NA|TRBJ2-1|TRBD1
TGTGCCAGCAGTTCAACCGGGACAGGGACTAAGGGTGAGCAGTTCTTC
CASSSTGTGTKGEQFF
>TRBV29-1|NA|TRBJ1-4|NA
TGCAGCGTTAGCCGACCCGGGGTTAATGAAAAACTGTTTTTT
CSVSRPGVNEKLFF
>TRBV7-6|many|TRBJ2-3|NA
TGTGCCAGCAGCTTATATGGTTCCGGGCAAGGCGGTACGCAGTATTTT
CASSLYGSGQGGTQYF
>TRBV28|NA|TRBJ1-1|NA
TGTGCCAGCAGTGGAGAAGGGAACACTGAAGCTTTCTTT
CASSGEGNTEAFF
>TRBV5-1|once|TRBJ2-3|NA
TGCGCCAGCAGCACCCTGGGACGAACAGATACGCAGTATTTT
CASSTLGRTDTQYF
>TRBV6-5|NA|TRBJ1-1|NA
TGTGCCAGCAGTTACGGGGCAAGCCCTGAAGCTTTCTTT
CASSYGASPEAFF
>TRBV7-3|NA|TRBJ2-1|NA
TGTGCCAGCAGCTCAGATCCGGGCAATGAGCAGTTCTTC
CASSSDPGNEQFF
>TRBV7-9|NA|TRBJ2-1|NA
TGTGCCAGCAGCTTTTGCGGGGAATATTGTGAGCAGTTCTTC
CASSFCGEYCEQFF
>TRBV11-3|NA|TRBJ2-2|TRBD1
TGTGCCAGCAGCTCAGGACAGGGGGTAGACACCGGGGAGCTGTTTTTT
CASSSGQGVDTGELFF
>TRBV27|NA|TRBJ2-7|NA
TGTGCCAGCAGCCCAATCACCCAAAGTGACTACGAGCAGTACTTC
CASSPITQSDYEQYF
>TRBV7-3|NA|TRBJ2-5|TRBD2
TGTGCCAGCAGCCGGACTAGCGGCTTAGAGACCCAGTACTTC
CASSRTSGLETQYF
>TRBV7-9|NA|TRBJ2-5|NA
TGTGCCAGCAGCTTAGCAGGGGGAGAGACCCAGTACTTC
CASSLAGGETQYF
>TRBV6-5|NA|TRBJ2-7|NA
TGTGCCAGCAGTTACGGGTTCACCTACGAGCAGTACTTC
CASSYGFTYEQYF
>TRBV6-4|NA|TRBJ2-2|NA
TGTGCCAGCAGTGAAGTCGTGGGAGTAAACGGGGAGCTGTTTTTT
CASSEVVGVNGELFF
>TRBV11-2|NA|TRBJ2-7|TRBD2
TGTGCCAGCAGCTTGCGGGAGGGCCTCTACGAGCAGTACTTC
CASSLREGLYEQYF
>TRBV30|NA|TRBJ2-3|TRBD2
TGTGCCTGGAGTGTAGGTCTAGCGGGAGGCACAGATACGCAGTATTTT
CAWSVGLAGGTDTQYF
>TRBV27|NA|TRBJ2-3|TRBD2
TGTGCCAGCAGTTCCCCTAGCGGGAGAACAGATACGCAGTATTTT
CASSSPSGRTDTQYF
>TRBV5-1|NA|TRBJ1-1|NA
TGCGCCAGCAGCTCGCTTCCGGGTAGGAACACTGAAGCTTTCTTT
CASSSLPGRNTEAFF
>TRBV5-4|NA|TRBJ1-5|TRBD1
TGTGCCAGCAGCTTGGATGGACAGGGCAATCAGCCCCAGCATTTT
CASSLDGQGNQPQHF
>TRBV6-6|NA|TRBJ2-7|NA
TGTGCCAGCACCGAATACGGGGACGGCTCCTACGAGCAGTACTTC
CASTEYGDGSYEQYF
>TRBV10-3|NA|TRBJ1-1|NA
TGTGCCATCAGTGCGGGCAGGGAGCCGGAAGCTTTCTTT
CAISAGREPEAFF
>TRBV19|NA|TRBJ2-7|TRBD1
TGTGCCAGTAGTATAGCTCGACAGGGACCCTACGAGCAGTACTTC
CASSIARQGPYEQYF
>TRBV18|NA|TRBJ2-6|NA
TGTGCCAGCTCCTCCCTGTTCTCTGGGGCCAACGTCCTGACTTTC
CASSSLFSGANVLTF
>TRBV5-6|once|TRBJ1-2|TRBD1
TGTGCCAGCAGCTTTACAGGGGGCGCCTATGGCTACACCTTC
CASSFTGGAYGYTF